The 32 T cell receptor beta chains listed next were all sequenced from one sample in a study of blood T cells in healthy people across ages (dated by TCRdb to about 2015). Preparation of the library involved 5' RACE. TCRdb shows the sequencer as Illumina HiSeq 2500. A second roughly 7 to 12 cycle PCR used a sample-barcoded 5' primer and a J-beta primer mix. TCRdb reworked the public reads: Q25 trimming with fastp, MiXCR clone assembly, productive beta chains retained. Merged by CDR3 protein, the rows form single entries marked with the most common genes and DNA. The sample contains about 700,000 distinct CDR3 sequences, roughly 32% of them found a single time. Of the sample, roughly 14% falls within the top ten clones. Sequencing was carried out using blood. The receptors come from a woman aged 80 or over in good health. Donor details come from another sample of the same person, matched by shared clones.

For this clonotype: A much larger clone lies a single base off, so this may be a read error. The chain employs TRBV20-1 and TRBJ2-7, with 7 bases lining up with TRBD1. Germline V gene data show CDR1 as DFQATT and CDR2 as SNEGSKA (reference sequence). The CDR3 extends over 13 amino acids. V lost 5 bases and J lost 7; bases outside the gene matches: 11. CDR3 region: CSADDRDGNEQYF. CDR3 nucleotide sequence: TGCAGTGCTGACGACAGGGATGGCAATGAGCAGTACTTC.

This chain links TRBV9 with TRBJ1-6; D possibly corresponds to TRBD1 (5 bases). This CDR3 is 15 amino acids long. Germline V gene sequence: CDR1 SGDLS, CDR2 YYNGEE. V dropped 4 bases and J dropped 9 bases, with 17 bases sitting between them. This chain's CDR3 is CASSLGEGPISPLHF. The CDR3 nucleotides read TGTGCCAGCAGCCTCGGGGAGGGGCCCATTTCACCCCTCCACTTT. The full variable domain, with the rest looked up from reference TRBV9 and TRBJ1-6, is DSGVTQTPKHLITATGQRVTLRCSPRSGDLSVYWYQQSLDQGLQFLIQYYNGEERAKGNILERFSAQQFPDLHSELNLSSLELGDSALYFCASSLGEGPISPLHFGNGTRLTVT.

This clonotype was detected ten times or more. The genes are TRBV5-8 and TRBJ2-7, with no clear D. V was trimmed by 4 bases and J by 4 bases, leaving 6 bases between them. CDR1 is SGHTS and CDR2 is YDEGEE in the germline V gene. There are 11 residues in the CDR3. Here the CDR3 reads CASSAAYEQYF. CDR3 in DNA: TGTGCCAGCAGCGCCGCTTACGAGCAGTACTTC.

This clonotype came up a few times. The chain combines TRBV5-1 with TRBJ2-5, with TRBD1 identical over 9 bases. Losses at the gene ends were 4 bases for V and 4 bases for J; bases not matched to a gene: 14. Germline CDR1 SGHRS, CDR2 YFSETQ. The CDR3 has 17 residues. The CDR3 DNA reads TGCGCCAGCAGCCCGCCGACAGGGGGAAAAGTCGGAGAGACCCAGTACTTC. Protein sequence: CASSPPTGGKVGETQYF.

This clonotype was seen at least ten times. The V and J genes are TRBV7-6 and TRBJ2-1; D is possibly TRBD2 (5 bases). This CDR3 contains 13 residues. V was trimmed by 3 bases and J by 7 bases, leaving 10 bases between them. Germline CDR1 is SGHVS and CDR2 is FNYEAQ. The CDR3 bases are TGTGCCAGCAGCTTCATTGAGGGAAATGAGCAGTTCTTC. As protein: CASSFIEGNEQFF.

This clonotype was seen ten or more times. CDR3 in DNA: TGTGCCAGCAAATTTAGCGAGGCCACAGATACGCAGTATTTT. Amino acids: CASKFSEATDTQYF. This chain uses TRBV6-6 with TRBJ2-3; D might be TRBD2 (5 bases). V lost 7 bases, J lost 2 bases, and 13 bases lay in between. The CDR3 length is 14 residues. CDR1 is MNHNY and CDR2 is SVGAGI in the germline V gene (reference sequence).

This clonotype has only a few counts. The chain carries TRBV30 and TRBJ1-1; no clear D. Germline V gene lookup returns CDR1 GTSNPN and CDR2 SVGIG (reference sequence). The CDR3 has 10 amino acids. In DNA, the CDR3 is TGTGCGACGGATGCAGCTGCTGCTTTCTTT. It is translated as CATDAAAAFF.

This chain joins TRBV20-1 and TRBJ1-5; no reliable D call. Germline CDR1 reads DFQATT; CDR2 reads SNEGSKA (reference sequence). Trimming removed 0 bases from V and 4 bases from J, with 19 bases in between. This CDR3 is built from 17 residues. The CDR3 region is CSARDRFRQGGNQPQHF. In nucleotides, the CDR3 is TGCAGTGCTAGAGATCGATTCCGACAAGGAGGAAATCAGCCCCAGCATTTT.

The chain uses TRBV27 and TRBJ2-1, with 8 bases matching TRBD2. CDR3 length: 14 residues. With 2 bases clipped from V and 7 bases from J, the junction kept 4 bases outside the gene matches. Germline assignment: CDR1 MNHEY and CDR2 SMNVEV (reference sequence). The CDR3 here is CASSLTSGRNEQFF. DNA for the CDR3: TGTGCCAGCAGTTTAACTAGCGGCCGGAATGAGCAGTTCTTC.

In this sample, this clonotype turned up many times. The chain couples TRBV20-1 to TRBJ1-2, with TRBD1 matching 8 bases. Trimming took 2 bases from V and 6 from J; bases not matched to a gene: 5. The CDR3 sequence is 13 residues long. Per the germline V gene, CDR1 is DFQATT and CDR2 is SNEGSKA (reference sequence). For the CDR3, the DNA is TGCAGTGCTAGAATCCCAGGGGGCGATGGCTACACCTTC. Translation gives CSARIPGGDGYTF.

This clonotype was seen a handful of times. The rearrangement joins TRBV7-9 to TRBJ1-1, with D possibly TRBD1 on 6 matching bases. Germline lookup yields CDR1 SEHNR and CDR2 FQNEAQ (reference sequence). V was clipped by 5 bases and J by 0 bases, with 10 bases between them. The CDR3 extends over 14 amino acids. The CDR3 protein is CASSIAGVNTEAFF. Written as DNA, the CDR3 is TGTGCCAGCAGCATTGCAGGGGTGAACACTGAAGCTTTCTTT.

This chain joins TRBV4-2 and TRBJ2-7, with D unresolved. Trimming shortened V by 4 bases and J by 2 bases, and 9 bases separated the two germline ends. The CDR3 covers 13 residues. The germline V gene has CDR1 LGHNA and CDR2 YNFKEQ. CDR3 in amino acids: CASSLQRTYEQYF. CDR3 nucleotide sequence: TGTGCCAGCAGCCTTCAAAGAACCTACGAGCAGTACTTC.

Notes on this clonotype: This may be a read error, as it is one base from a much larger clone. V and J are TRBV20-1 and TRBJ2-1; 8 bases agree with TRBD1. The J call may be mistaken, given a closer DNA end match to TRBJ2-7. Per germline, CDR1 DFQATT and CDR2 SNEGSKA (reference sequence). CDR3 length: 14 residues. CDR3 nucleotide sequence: TGCAGTGCGTTAGGACAGGGTCGACACAATGAGCAGTACTTC. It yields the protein CSALGQGRHNEQYF.

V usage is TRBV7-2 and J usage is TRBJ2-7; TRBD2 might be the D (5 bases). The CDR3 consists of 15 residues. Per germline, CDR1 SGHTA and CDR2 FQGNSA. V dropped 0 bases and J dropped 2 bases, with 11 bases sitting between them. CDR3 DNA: TGTGCCAGCAGCTTAGCGAGGGCGCACACCTACGAGCAGTACTTC. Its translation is CASSLARAHTYEQYF.

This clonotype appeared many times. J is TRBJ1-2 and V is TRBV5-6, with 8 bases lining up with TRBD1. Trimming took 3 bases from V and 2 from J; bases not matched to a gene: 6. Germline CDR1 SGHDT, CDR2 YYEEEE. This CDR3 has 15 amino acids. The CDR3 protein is CASSSGQGRNYGYTF. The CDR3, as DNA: TGTGCCAGCAGCTCCGGACAGGGACGGAACTATGGCTACACCTTC.

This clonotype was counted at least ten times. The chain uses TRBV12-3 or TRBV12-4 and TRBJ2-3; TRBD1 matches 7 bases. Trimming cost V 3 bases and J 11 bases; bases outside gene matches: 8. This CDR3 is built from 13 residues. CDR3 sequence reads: CASSLVSWDRQYF. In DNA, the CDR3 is TGTGCCAGCAGTTTGGTCTCCTGGGACAGGCAGTATTTT.

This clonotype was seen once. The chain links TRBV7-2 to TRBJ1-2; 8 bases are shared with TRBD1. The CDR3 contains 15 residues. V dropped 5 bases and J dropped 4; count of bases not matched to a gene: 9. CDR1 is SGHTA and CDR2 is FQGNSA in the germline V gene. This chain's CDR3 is CASSPDRGGSYGYTF. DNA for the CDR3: TGTGCCAGCAGCCCAGACAGGGGCGGATCCTATGGCTACACCTTC.

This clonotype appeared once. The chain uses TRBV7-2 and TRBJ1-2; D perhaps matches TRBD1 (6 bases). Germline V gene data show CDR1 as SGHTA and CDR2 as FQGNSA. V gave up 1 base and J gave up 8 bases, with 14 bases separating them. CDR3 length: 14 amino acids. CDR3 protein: CASSLGPGARGYTF. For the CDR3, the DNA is TGTGCCAGCAGCTTAGGGCCGGGGGCGAGAGGCTACACCTTC.

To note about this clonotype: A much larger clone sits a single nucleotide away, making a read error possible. The CDR3 protein is CASSFLAVGHNEQFF. The CDR3 DNA reads TGCGCCAGCAGCTTTCTAGCGGTGGGCCACAATGAGCAGTTCTTC. This sequence joins TRBV5-1 and TRBJ2-1, with 7 bases matching TRBD2. CDR1 is SGHRS and CDR2 is YFSETQ in the germline V gene. The CDR3 has 15 amino acids. V lost 2 bases, J lost 5 bases, and 7 bases stayed unmatched. Full variable domain (remainder filled in from reference TRBV5-1 and TRBJ2-1): KAGVTQTPRYLIKTRGQQVTLSCSPISGHRSVSWYQQTPGQGLQFLFEYFSETQRNKGNFPGRFSGRQFSNSRSEMNVSTLELGDSALYLCASSFLAVGHNEQFFGPGTRLTVL.

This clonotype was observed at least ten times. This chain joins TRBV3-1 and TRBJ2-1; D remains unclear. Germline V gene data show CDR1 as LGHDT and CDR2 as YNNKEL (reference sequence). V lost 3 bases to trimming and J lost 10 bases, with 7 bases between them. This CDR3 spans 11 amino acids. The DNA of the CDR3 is TGTGCCAGCAGCCAGGGCATAGAGCAGTTCTTC. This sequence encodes CASSQGIEQFF.

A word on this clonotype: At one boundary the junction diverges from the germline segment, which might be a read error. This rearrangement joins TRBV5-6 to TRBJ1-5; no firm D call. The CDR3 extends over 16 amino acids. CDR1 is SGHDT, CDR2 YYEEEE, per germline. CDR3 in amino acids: CASSRRGRASNQPRHF. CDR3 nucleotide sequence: TGTGCCAGCAGCCGGCGGGGTCGGGCGAGCAATCAGCCCCGGCATTTT.

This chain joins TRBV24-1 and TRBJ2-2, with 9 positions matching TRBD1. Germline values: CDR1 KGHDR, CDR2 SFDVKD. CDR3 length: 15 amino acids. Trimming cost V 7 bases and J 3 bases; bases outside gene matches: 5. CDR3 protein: CATRGTGRDTGELFF. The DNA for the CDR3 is TGTGCCACCAGGGGGACAGGGAGGGACACCGGGGAGCTGTTTTTT.

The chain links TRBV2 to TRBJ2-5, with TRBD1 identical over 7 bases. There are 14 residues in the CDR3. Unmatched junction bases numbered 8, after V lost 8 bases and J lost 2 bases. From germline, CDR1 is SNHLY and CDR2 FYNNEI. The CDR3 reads CASGPDRVQETQYF. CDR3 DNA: TGTGCCAGCGGGCCCGACAGGGTTCAAGAGACCCAGTACTTC. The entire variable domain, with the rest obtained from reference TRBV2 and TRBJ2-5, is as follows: EPEVTQTPSHQVTQMGQEVILRCVPISNHLYFYWYRQILGQKVEFLVSFYNNEISEKSEIFDDQFSVERPDGSNFTLKIRSTKLEDSAMYFCASGPDRVQETQYFGPGTRLLVL.

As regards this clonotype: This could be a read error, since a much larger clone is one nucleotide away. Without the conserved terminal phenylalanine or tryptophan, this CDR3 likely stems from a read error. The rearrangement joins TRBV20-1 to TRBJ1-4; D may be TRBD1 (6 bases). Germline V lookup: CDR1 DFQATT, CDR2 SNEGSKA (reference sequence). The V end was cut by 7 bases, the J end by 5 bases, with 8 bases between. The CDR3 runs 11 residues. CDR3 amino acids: CSVRGNEKLFV. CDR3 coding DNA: TGCAGTGTAAGGGGGAATGAAAAACTGTTTGTT.

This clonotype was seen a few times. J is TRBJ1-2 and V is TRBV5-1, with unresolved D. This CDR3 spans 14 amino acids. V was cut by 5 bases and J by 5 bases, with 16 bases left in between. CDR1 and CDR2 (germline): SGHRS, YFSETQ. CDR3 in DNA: TGCGCCAGCAGATTTCCGGGAGAGATGTATGGCTACACCTTC. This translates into CASRFPGEMYGYTF.

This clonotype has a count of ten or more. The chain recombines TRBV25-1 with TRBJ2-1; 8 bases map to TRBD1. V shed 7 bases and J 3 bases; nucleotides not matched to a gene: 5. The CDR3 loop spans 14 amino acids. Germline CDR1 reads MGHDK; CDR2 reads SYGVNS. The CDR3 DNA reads TGTGCCAGCACCCGACAGGGGTTCTACAATGAGCAGTTCTTC. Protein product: CASTRQGFYNEQFF. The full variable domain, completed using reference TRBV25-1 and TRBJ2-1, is EADIYQTPRYLVIGTGKKITLECSQTMGHDKMYWYQQDPGMELHLIHYSYGVNSTEKGDLSSESTVSRIRTEHFPLTLESARPSHTSQYLCASTRQGFYNEQFFGPGTRLTVL.

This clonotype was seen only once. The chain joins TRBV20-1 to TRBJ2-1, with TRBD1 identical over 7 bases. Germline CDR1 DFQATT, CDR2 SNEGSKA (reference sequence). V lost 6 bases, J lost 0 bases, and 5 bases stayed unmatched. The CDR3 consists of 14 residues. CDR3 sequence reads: CSATTGASYNEQFF. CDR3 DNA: TGCAGTGCAACTACAGGGGCCTCCTACAATGAGCAGTTCTTC.

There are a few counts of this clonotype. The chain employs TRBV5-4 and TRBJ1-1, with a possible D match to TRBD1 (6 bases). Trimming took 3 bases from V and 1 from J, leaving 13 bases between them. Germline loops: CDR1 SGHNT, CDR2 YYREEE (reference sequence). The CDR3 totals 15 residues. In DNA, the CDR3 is TGTGCCAGCAGCTATCCTCAGGGGACGAACACTGAAGCTTTCTTT. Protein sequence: CASSYPQGTNTEAFF.

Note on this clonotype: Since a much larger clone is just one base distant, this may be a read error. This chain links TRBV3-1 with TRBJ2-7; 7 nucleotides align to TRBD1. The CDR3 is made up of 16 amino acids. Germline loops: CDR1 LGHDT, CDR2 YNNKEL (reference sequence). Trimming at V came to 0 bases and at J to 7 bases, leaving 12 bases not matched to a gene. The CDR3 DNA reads TGTGCCAGCAGCCAAGAGAGAAGGGGGCTCTACAATGAGCAGTACTTC. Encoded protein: CASSQERRGLYNEQYF.

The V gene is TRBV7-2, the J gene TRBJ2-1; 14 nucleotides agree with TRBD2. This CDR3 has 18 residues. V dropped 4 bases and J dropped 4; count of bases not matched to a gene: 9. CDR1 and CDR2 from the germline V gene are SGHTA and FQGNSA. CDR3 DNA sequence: TGTGCCAGCAGCTCCAGACTAGCGGGGGGGTCAGGGTACAATGAGCAGTTCTTC. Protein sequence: CASSSRLAGGSGYNEQFF.

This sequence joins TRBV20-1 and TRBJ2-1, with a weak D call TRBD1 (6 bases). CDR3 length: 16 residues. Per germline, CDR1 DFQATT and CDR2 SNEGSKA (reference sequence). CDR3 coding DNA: TGCAGCTCCCTGGGGGCGCCTACTGGGGCCTACAATGAGCAGTTCTTC. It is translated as CSSLGAPTGAYNEQFF.

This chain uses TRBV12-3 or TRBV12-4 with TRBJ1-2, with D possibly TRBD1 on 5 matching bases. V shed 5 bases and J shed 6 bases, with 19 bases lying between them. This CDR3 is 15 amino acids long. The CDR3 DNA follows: TGTGCCAGCAGTCTAGGGTGGGGGGAAAAGGATGGCTACACCTTC. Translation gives CASSLGWGEKDGYTF.